Listed here are 8 T cell receptor beta chains from one sample, sequenced in a study of shared clonotypes between healthy human individuals. Sequencing used immunoSEQ multiplex PCR; TCRdb keeps in-frame clones, though not all of them. The table includes fewer than 2.5 million clones, roughly 93% detected once. The sample was naive CD4+ T cells from PBMCs. This sample's subset: CD45RA+ positively selected. Receptor source: a man aged 18 to 30 in good health. Some clones in this sample may be carry-over from other donors' samples.

This clone has a single count. The chain joins TRBV27 to TRBJ2-3; D might be TRBD1 (6 bases). Trimming left V 0 bases short and J 6 bases short, with 16 bases between. CDR1 and CDR2 (germline): MNHEY, SMNVEV (reference sequence). The CDR3 runs 16 residues. CDR3 in amino acids: CASSLSQGFSGDTQYF. CDR3 in DNA: TGTGCCAGCAGTTTATCGCAGGGGTTCTCGGGGGATACGCAGTATTTT.

This sequence joins TRBV5-1 and TRBJ2-1; D is perhaps TRBD1 (5 bases). CDR3 length: 17 residues. CDR1 and CDR2 (germline): SGHRS, YFSETQ. Trimming stripped 4 bases from V and 0 bases from J, with 17 bases between. The CDR3 sequence is CASSLFFQGSSYNEQFF. For the CDR3, the DNA is TGCGCCAGCAGCCTCTTCTTCCAGGGAAGCTCCTACAATGAGCAGTTCTTC.

The rearrangement uses TRBV28 and TRBJ2-5, with D perhaps TRBD1 or TRBD2 (5 bases each). Germline V gene lookup returns CDR1 MDHEN and CDR2 SYDVKM. Between the trimmed V and J ends, which lost 1 base and 5 bases, there was a span of 14 bases. This CDR3 comprises 15 residues. The CDR3 loop reads CASSLSDPGAETQYF. DNA for the CDR3: TGTGCCAGCAGTTTATCGGACCCCGGGGCGGAGACCCAGTACTTC.

This rearrangement joins TRBV19 to TRBJ2-7, with unresolved D. The germline gives CDR1 LNHDA, CDR2 SQIVND (reference sequence). V was shortened by 6 bases and J by 3 bases, with 6 bases between the two germline ends. The length of the CDR3 is 11 residues. The CDR3 here is CASRGNYEQYF. The CDR3 nucleotides read TGTGCCAGTAGAGGGAACTACGAGCAGTACTTC. The variable domain in full, with the rest retrieved from reference TRBV19 and TRBJ2-7, is DGGITQSPKYLFRKEGQNVTLSCEQNLNHDAMYWYRQDPGQGLRLIYYSQIVNDFQKGDIAEGYSVSREKKESFPLTVTSAQKNPTAFYLCASRGNYEQYFGPGTRLTVT.

The gene calls are TRBV10-1 and TRBJ1-1; no clear D gene. Germline CDR1 and CDR2: WNHNN and SYGVQD (reference sequence). Trimming took 4 bases from V and 4 from J, leaving 10 bases between them. CDR3 size: 13 residues. The CDR3 loop reads CASSGSAFTEAFF. In nucleotides, the CDR3 is TGCGCCAGCAGTGGGTCAGCTTTCACTGAAGCTTTCTTT.

The V and J genes are TRBV5-8 and TRBJ2-3; D uncertain. V was pared by 2 bases and J by 5 bases, with 9 bases between. This CDR3 spans 13 amino acids. Germline V gene data show CDR1 as SGHTS and CDR2 as YDEGEE. DNA of the CDR3: TGTGCCAGCAGCTTTTTGAAGGGAGATACGCAGTATTTT. It is translated as CASSFLKGDTQYF.

J is TRBJ1-1 and V is TRBV7-2; 10 bases map to TRBD1. This CDR3 is built from 15 residues. V was clipped by 0 bases and J by 11 bases; unmatched bases: 9. Germline CDR1 is SGHTA and CDR2 is FQGNSA. CDR3 sequence (DNA): TGTGCCAGCAGCTTAGCACGGACAGGGGGTGTTTGGGCTTTCTTT. Protein sequence: CASSLARTGGVWAFF.

The chain recombines TRBV5-6 with TRBJ2-5; D call uncertain. The end of the DNA aligns better with TRBJ2-7, so the J call may be wrong. CDR1 SGHDT and CDR2 YYEEEE come from the germline V gene. This CDR3 has 13 residues. The CDR3 DNA reads TGTGCCAGCAGCTCCGGACGGATCTACGAGCAGTACTTC. Its translation: CASSSGRIYEQYF.